This entry lists 30 T cell receptor beta chains sequenced from one sample in a study of cytomegalovirus exposure and HLA in healthy donors. A multiplex PCR was run with 60 Vbeta primers and 13 Jbeta primers. Sequencing was performed with immunoSEQ multiplex PCR; in TCRdb, only in-frame clones are kept and a portion is missing. The sample shows 200,000 to 250,000 clones, over 75% of them seen only once. Sequenced: PBMCs. These receptors were collected from a man between 18 and 29 years old in good health and CMV-seronegative.

V and J are TRBV28 and TRBJ1-1; 8 bases match TRBD1. CDR3 length equals 15 residues. The V gene's germline CDR1 is MDHEN and CDR2 SYDVKM. The ends lost 4 bases at V and 4 bases at J; junction bases unmatched: 8. CDR3 in DNA: TGTGCCAGCAGTTATGACCTGGACAGGGCCACTGAAGCTTTCTTT. Its translation: CASSYDLDRATEAFF.

The chain is built from TRBV7-8 and TRBJ1-2, with D hard to call. Germline CDR1 SGHVS, CDR2 FQNEAQ. The CDR3 extends over 14 amino acids. Trimming removed 1 base from V and 8 bases from J, with 14 bases in between. The CDR3 is CASSLDEGVGGYTF. The CDR3 DNA reads TGTGCCAGCAGCTTAGACGAGGGTGTTGGAGGCTACACCTTC.

V usage is TRBV30 and J usage is TRBJ1-5; a possible D gene is TRBD1 (6 bases). Trimming pared 1 base from V and 4 bases from J, leaving 8 bases between. Germline CDR1 is GTSNPN and CDR2 is SVGIG (reference sequence). The CDR3 runs to 13 residues. In nucleotides, the CDR3 is TGTGCCTGGAGTGGGACAGATAATCAGCCCCAGCATTTT. Amino acids: CAWSGTDNQPQHF.

This chain uses TRBV7-2 with TRBJ1-4, with D unclear. Trimming took off 10 bases at V and 0 bases at J, with 9 bases between the two ends. Germline V gene data show CDR1 as SGHTA and CDR2 as FQGNSA. The CDR3 is 13 amino acids. The CDR3 is CATGKATNEKLFF. The CDR3 region has the DNA TGTGCCACAGGAAAGGCAACTAATGAAAAACTGTTTTTT.

V and J are TRBV2 and TRBJ2-1; tentative D call: TRBD1 (6 bases). Germline V gives CDR1 SNHLY, CDR2 FYNNEI. The V end was cut by 7 bases, the J end by 6 bases, with 19 bases between. The CDR3 is 15 residues long. The CDR3 reads CASTRGSQQGNEQFF. CDR3 bases: TGTGCCAGCACCAGGGGTTCCCAACAGGGCAATGAGCAGTTCTTC.

A single count supports this clone. The rearrangement uses TRBV7-8 and TRBJ2-7, with 9 nucleotides matching TRBD2. This CDR3 contains 15 residues. The junction had 7 bases not matched to a gene; V was cut back by 4 bases and J by 3 bases. Germline CDR1 SGHVS, CDR2 FQNEAQ. CDR3 nucleotide sequence: TGTGCCAGCAGCTCCCATTTAGCGGGAGACTACGAGCAGTACTTC. Residues: CASSSHLAGDYEQYF.

The chain joins TRBV7-2 to TRBJ2-6; D is uncertain. The CDR3 contains 15 residues. CDR1 and CDR2 from the germline V gene are SGHTA and FQGNSA. Between the trimmed V and J ends, which lost 5 bases and 2 bases, there was a span of 10 bases. In DNA form, the CDR3 reads TGTGCCAGCAGCCCGGCTAGGACTGGGGCCAACGTCCTGACTTTC. It encodes CASSPARTGANVLTF.

This chain connects TRBV6-6 to TRBJ1-2; D might be TRBD1 (5 bases). CDR1 is MNHNY and CDR2 is SVGAGI in the germline V gene (reference sequence). Trimming removed 6 bases from V and 2 bases from J, with 19 bases in between. The CDR3 is 16 residues long. The CDR3 DNA reads as TGTGCCAGCAGAGGGGAGGGGCGCGAGTCGAACTATGGCTACACCTTC. Protein: CASRGEGRESNYGYTF.

This clone was observed a handful of times. This chain links TRBV6-5 with TRBJ2-1; 8 bases map to TRBD2. This CDR3 has 15 amino acids. Germline V gene lookup returns CDR1 MNHEY and CDR2 SVGAGI. V trimming: 2 bases; J trimming: 4 bases; junction bases outside the gene matches: 4. Here the CDR3 DNA reads TGTGCCAGCAGTTACGCGACTAGCGCTTACAATGAGCAGTTCTTC. This sequence encodes CASSYATSAYNEQFF.

The chain has TRBV29-1 and TRBJ2-3; 7 bases are shared with TRBD1. V gave up 6 bases and J gave up 4 bases; unmatched junction bases: 16. Per the germline V gene, CDR1 is SQVTM and CDR2 is ANQGSEA. The CDR3 has 16 residues. The CDR3 region is CSVETGNPKLADTQYF. CDR3 sequence (DNA): TGCAGCGTAGAGACAGGGAACCCCAAACTAGCAGATACGCAGTATTTT.

The CDR3 coding sequence is TGTGCCCACCAACCAACAGGGAGCTATGGCTACACCTTC. This gives the protein CAHQPTGSYGYTF. The V gene is TRBV30, the J gene TRBJ1-2; TRBD1 is a possible D gene (6 bases). The germline gives CDR1 GTSNPN, CDR2 SVGIG (reference sequence). V dropped 8 bases and J dropped 4 bases, with 17 bases sitting between them. This CDR3 has 13 amino acids.

This clone is a singleton in its sample. V is TRBV6-4 and J is TRBJ2-2, with 7 bases matching TRBD1. Looked up from germline, CDR1 is MRHNA and CDR2 is SNTAGT. This CDR3 comprises 16 residues. V shed 3 bases, J shed 5 bases, and the junction held 9 bases outside the gene matches. The CDR3 sequence is CASSDSPGQETGELFF. In DNA form, the CDR3 reads TGTGCCAGCAGTGATTCCCCAGGACAGGAGACCGGGGAGCTGTTTTTT.

This chain joins TRBV5-6 and TRBJ2-1; D gene unclear. V lost 1 base, J lost 0 bases, and 8 bases lay in between. Germline V gene data show CDR1 as SGHDT and CDR2 as YYEEEE. The CDR3 has 15 residues. The CDR3 sequence is CASSLSPSSYNEQFF. In DNA, the CDR3 is TGTGCCAGCAGCTTGTCCCCTAGCTCCTACAATGAGCAGTTCTTC.

The CDR3 here is CASSYSGRRGDTQYF. In DNA form, the CDR3 reads TGTGCCAGCAGTTATAGCGGGAGGAGAGGAGATACGCAGTATTTT. The chain employs TRBV28 and TRBJ2-3; TRBD2 agrees at 10 bases. From germline, CDR1 is MDHEN and CDR2 SYDVKM. This CDR3 contains 15 residues. Trimming removed 4 bases from V and 5 bases from J; junction bases left unmatched: 6.

The chain links TRBV25-1 to TRBJ2-5, with D maybe TRBD2 (6 bases). This CDR3 has 14 amino acids. Trimming took off 3 bases at V and 5 bases at J, with 13 bases between the two ends. In germline, CDR1 is MGHDK, CDR2 SYGVNS. CDR3 amino acids: CASSDRLVRETQYF. CDR3 bases: TGTGCCAGCAGTGACCGACTAGTCCGGGAGACCCAGTACTTC.

This clone came up a few times. The chain employs TRBV4-1 and TRBJ2-7, with TRBD2 identical over 7 bases. The germline CDR1 and CDR2 sequences are MGHRA and YSYEKL. The CDR3 is 13 residues long. V shed 5 bases, J shed 6 bases, and the junction held 7 bases outside the gene matches. The DNA for the CDR3 is TGCGCCAGCAGCGGCGGGACTACGAGCGAGCAGTACTTC. This translates into CASSGGTTSEQYF.

The chain is built from TRBV6-1 and TRBJ1-1, with 11 bases aligning to TRBD1. This CDR3 comprises 15 residues. The germline CDR1 and CDR2 sequences are MNHNS and SASEGT. Trimming took 6 bases from V and 0 from J; bases not matched to a gene: 3. CDR3: CASRDRGQVNTEAFF. In DNA, the CDR3 is TGTGCCAGCAGGGACAGGGGGCAAGTGAACACTGAAGCTTTCTTT.

This sequence joins TRBV9 and TRBJ1-2, with D possibly matching TRBD1 (5 bases). Germline loops: CDR1 SGDLS, CDR2 YYNGEE. The V and J ends lost 3 bases and 8 bases respectively, with 23 bases between them. The CDR3 is made up of 16 amino acids. The CDR3 bases are TGTGCCAGCAGCGCACGTGGGGCCGGTGGGAGGAGCGGCTACACCTTC. Translating it yields CASSARGAGGRSGYTF.

This rearrangement joins TRBV18 to TRBJ1-1; no clear D gene. The CDR3 is made up of 12 amino acids. CDR1 and CDR2 from the germline V gene are KGHSH and LQKENI. CDR3 nucleotide sequence: TGTGTTAGCGCAGCTGGGAACACTGAAGCTTTCTTT. Translated, it gives CVSAAGNTEAFF.

This clone was counted a single time. V and J are TRBV30 and TRBJ1-2, with 9 positions matching TRBD1. The germline V gene encodes CDR1 GTSNPN and CDR2 SVGIG (reference sequence). The CDR3 extends over 13 amino acids. The V segment lost 4 bases and the J segment 4 bases; nucleotides outside the gene matches: 4. CDR3 coding DNA: TGTGCCTGGATTCGGGACAGGGTCTATGGCTACACCTTC. Its protein product is CAWIRDRVYGYTF.

This sequence joins TRBV11-2 and TRBJ2-2, with D unresolved. Germline CDR1 is SGHAT and CDR2 is FQNNGV. Between the trimmed V and J ends, which lost 4 bases and 7 bases, there was a span of 10 bases. The CDR3 is 13 residues long. CDR3: CASSSGFGGELFF. CDR3 coding DNA: TGTGCCAGCAGCTCCGGGTTCGGCGGGGAGCTGTTTTTT.

CDR3 coding DNA: TGTGCCAGTGGATTCTCGGGACAGTCCTACGAGCAGTACTTC. It yields the protein CASGFSGQSYEQYF. This chain connects TRBV19 to TRBJ2-5; TRBD1 agrees at 7 bases. The J call is in doubt because the DNA end fits TRBJ2-7 better. The V gene's germline CDR1 is LNHDA and CDR2 SQIVND (reference sequence). The length of the CDR3 is 14 residues.

The chain combines TRBV6-5 with TRBJ2-1, with 10 bases lining up with TRBD2. V shed 1 base, J shed 8 bases, and the junction held 8 bases outside the gene matches. CDR3 size: 16 residues. The germline V gene encodes CDR1 MNHEY and CDR2 SVGAGI. The CDR3 protein is CASSYLVAGGGYEQFF. The DNA of the CDR3 is TGTGCCAGCAGTTACTTAGTAGCGGGAGGAGGCTATGAGCAGTTCTTC.

The J gene is TRBJ2-1, the V gene TRBV7-3, with TRBD2 identical over 8 bases. CDR1 SGHTA and CDR2 FQGTGA come from the germline V gene. CDR3 size: 16 residues. The ends lost 2 bases at V and 7 bases at J; junction bases unmatched: 10. The CDR3 spells CASSLLPGLAENEQFF. The CDR3 region has the DNA TGTGCCAGCAGCTTATTACCCGGACTAGCTGAAAATGAGCAGTTCTTC.

This chain connects TRBV5-1 to TRBJ2-7; D is undetermined. The V end was cut by 0 bases, the J end by 7 bases, with 8 bases between. This CDR3 contains 12 residues. Per germline, CDR1 SGHRS and CDR2 YFSETQ. CDR3 sequence: CASSLGSGEQYF. In DNA, the CDR3 is TGCGCCAGCAGCTTGGGCTCGGGTGAGCAGTACTTC.

V gene TRBV5-6 combines with J gene TRBJ2-5; 13 bases are a match to TRBD2. The J call is uncertain, as TRBJ2-7 better fits the DNA end. This CDR3 region has 17 residues. The germline V gene encodes CDR1 SGHDT and CDR2 YYEEEE. CDR3 amino acids: CASSSLGLAGQTYEQYF. CDR3 DNA sequence: TGTGCCAGCAGCTCGCTGGGACTAGCGGGGCAGACCTACGAGCAGTACTTC.

This clone was counted a single time. This chain links TRBV7-6 with TRBJ2-7, with 7 bases matching TRBD2. Trimming took 4 bases from V and 0 from J; bases not matched to a gene: 12. The CDR3 spans 17 residues. Germline CDR1 is SGHVS and CDR2 is FNYEAQ. The CDR3 is CASSSIRRDYSSYEQYF. Here the CDR3 DNA reads TGTGCCAGCAGCTCGATACGCCGGGACTATAGCTCCTACGAGCAGTACTTC. The full variable domain, with the rest looked up from reference TRBV7-6 and TRBJ2-7, is GAGVSQSPRYKVTKRGQDVALRCDPISGHVSLYWYRQALGQGPEFLTYFNYEAQQDKSGLPNDRFSAERPEGSISTLTIQRTEQRDSAMYRCASSSIRRDYSSYEQYFGPGTRLTVT.

The chain carries TRBV2 and TRBJ1-5; 9 nucleotides match TRBD1. With V trimmed by 6 bases and J by 7 bases, 4 bases remained unmatched. From germline, CDR1 is SNHLY and CDR2 FYNNEI. The CDR3 extends over 13 amino acids. The CDR3 nucleotides are TGTGCCAGCAGGTGGACAGGGGAGCAGCCCCAGCATTTT. Amino acids: CASRWTGEQPQHF.

V gene TRBV4-1 combines with J gene TRBJ2-3; 8 bases are shared with TRBD1. CDR1 is MGHRA and CDR2 is YSYEKL in the germline V gene. J gave up 14 bases and V 0 bases, and 7 bases lay outside the gene matches. This CDR3 has 13 amino acids. The CDR3 region is CASSQEADREVYF. The CDR3 DNA reads as TGCGCCAGCAGCCAAGAAGCGGACAGGGAGGTGTATTTT.

This chain connects TRBV30 to TRBJ2-7; TRBD2 might be the D (6 bases). Trimming took off 1 base at V and 2 bases at J, with 15 bases between the two ends. The CDR3 has 15 residues. The germline gives CDR1 GTSNPN, CDR2 SVGIG (reference sequence). CDR3 sequence reads: CAWSGGGVRTYEQYF. CDR3 sequence (DNA): TGTGCCTGGAGTGGGGGAGGTGTTCGGACCTACGAGCAGTACTTC.